Presented here are 12 T cell receptor beta chains from one specimen sequenced in a study of post-analysis software for immune sequencing data. General study points: Relative to controls, patients had 4 or 5 TRBV segments at higher frequency, with TRBV5-6, TRBV5-1 and TRBV20-1 among these.

Tagging with unique molecular identifiers was a feature of the TCR beta cDNA libraries. Using its own MiXCR run on the PCR reads, TCRdb lists one record per CDR3 protein. This repertoire shows almost 700,000 distinct CDR3 sequences, roughly three fifths found once; its top ten account for around 10%. Their antigens remain unidentified. The sample comprised blood. These receptor sequences come from a girl aged 2-9 years with multiple sclerosis.

This chain links TRBV6-1 with TRBJ2-5; 10 bases agree with TRBD2. The CDR3 is 15 amino acids. Germline values: CDR1 MNHNS, CDR2 SASEGT. Trimming at V came to 2 bases and at J to 0 bases, leaving 0 bases not matched to a gene. The CDR3: CASSETSGDQETQYF. DNA for the CDR3: TGTGCCAGCAGTGAAACTAGCGGGGACCAAGAGACCCAGTACTTC.

The chain carries TRBV6-1 and TRBJ2-7, with 9 bases matching TRBD1. The germline V gene has CDR1 MNHNS and CDR2 SASEGT. The CDR3 spans 15 residues. Trimming cost V 4 bases and J 5 bases; bases outside gene matches: 9. CDR3 sequence (DNA): TGTGCCAGCAGTGGGACCGGGACAGGGAAAAACGAGCAGTACTTC. It translates to CASSGTGTGKNEQYF.

The V call is TRBV5-1, the J call TRBJ2-5, with D possibly TRBD1 on 6 matching bases. The CDR3 runs 15 residues. V gave up 0 bases and J gave up 2 bases, with 11 bases separating them. Germline CDR1 and CDR2: SGHRS and YFSETQ. CDR3 nucleotides: TGCGCCAGCAGCTTGGATGCTAGGGGGCAAGAGACCCAGTACTTC. Encoded protein: CASSLDARGQETQYF.

This chain links TRBV5-1 with TRBJ2-3, with D perhaps matching TRBD2 (6 bases). Per the germline V gene, CDR1 is SGHRS and CDR2 is YFSETQ. V dropped 4 bases and J dropped 8 bases, with 17 bases sitting between them. The CDR3 is 14 residues long. The CDR3 is CASSLDTPGGTQYF. CDR3 in DNA: TGCGCCAGCAGCCTGGACACTCCCGGGGGTACGCAGTATTTT.

This clonotype has only a few counts. This chain connects TRBV7-2 to TRBJ2-3; D gene uncertain. The V end was cut by 0 bases, the J end by 1 base, with 5 bases between. CDR1 is SGHTA, CDR2 FQGNSA, per germline. The CDR3 contains 14 residues. CDR3 DNA sequence: TGTGCCAGCAGCTTAGCTTTCCGCACAGATACGCAGTATTTT. Amino acid sequence: CASSLAFRTDTQYF.

The DNA of the CDR3 is TGCAGCGTTGAAAGCAGGACTAGGGGTACGCAGTATTTT. It encodes CSVESRTRGTQYF. The V gene is TRBV29-1, the J gene TRBJ2-3; 7 positions agree with TRBD2. Germline V gene lookup returns CDR1 SQVTM and CDR2 ANQGSEA. The CDR3 covers 13 residues. The V gene end was trimmed by 2 bases and the J gene end by 8 bases; junction bases not matched to a gene: 7.

The chain has TRBV20-1 and TRBJ2-1, with D tentatively TRBD2 (6 bases). Trimming removed 2 bases from V and 8 bases from J, with 16 bases in between. CDR3 size: 14 residues. From germline, CDR1 is DFQATT and CDR2 SNEGSKA (reference sequence). The CDR3 here is CSARPAGPFYEQFF. CDR3 coding DNA: TGCAGTGCTAGACCCGCGGGACCCTTCTATGAGCAGTTCTTC.

This clonotype was found a few times. The chain has TRBV6-5 and TRBJ1-2; D is perhaps TRBD1 (5 bases). Trimming cost V 0 bases and J 4 bases, with 15 bases left between them. In germline, CDR1 is MNHEY, CDR2 SVGAGI. CDR3 size: 16 residues. The CDR3, as DNA: TGTGCCAGCAGTTACTCGAAGGACATTCCGGGCTATGGCTACACCTTC. Translating it yields CASSYSKDIPGYGYTF.

The rearrangement links TRBV7-2 to TRBJ1-2; possibly TRBD1 for D (5 bases). The CDR3 contains 17 residues. Germline V gene sequence: CDR1 SGHTA, CDR2 FQGNSA. Trimming removed 5 bases at V and 6 bases at J, with 25 bases between. The CDR3 sequence is CASSHPGRTLGWDGYTF. DNA for the CDR3: TGTGCCAGCAGCCATCCGGGACGGACTCTAGGATGGGATGGCTACACCTTC.

This chain connects TRBV6-2 or TRBV6-3 to TRBJ1-1; no clear D. V was trimmed by 0 bases and J by 1 base, leaving 9 bases between them. The CDR3 has 15 residues. Germline loops: CDR1 MNHEY, CDR2 SVGEGT. The CDR3 bases are TGTGCCAGCAGTTACTCCCTCGTAGCGAACACTGAAGCTTTCTTT. This sequence encodes CASSYSLVANTEAFF.

This clonotype has only a few counts. The J gene is TRBJ2-7, the V gene TRBV4-2; 7 nucleotides agree with TRBD2. V lost 2 bases to trimming and J lost 2 bases; unmatched junction nucleotides: 12. Germline lookup yields CDR1 LGHNA and CDR2 YNFKEQ. The CDR3 has 17 residues. The CDR3 sequence: CASSQPSAGTITYEQYF. As DNA, the CDR3 is TGTGCCAGCAGCCAACCCTCGGCCGGGACTATAACCTACGAGCAGTACTTC.

This clonotype has a handful of counts. The chain employs TRBV7-9 and TRBJ2-3; D unresolved. This CDR3 is 15 amino acids long. Per germline, CDR1 SEHNR and CDR2 FQNEAQ (reference sequence). Trimming removed 3 bases at V and 2 bases at J, with 12 bases between. The chain's CDR3 is CASSLVRRHTDTQYF. Here the CDR3 DNA reads TGTGCCAGCAGCTTGGTGAGGCGGCACACAGATACGCAGTATTTT.